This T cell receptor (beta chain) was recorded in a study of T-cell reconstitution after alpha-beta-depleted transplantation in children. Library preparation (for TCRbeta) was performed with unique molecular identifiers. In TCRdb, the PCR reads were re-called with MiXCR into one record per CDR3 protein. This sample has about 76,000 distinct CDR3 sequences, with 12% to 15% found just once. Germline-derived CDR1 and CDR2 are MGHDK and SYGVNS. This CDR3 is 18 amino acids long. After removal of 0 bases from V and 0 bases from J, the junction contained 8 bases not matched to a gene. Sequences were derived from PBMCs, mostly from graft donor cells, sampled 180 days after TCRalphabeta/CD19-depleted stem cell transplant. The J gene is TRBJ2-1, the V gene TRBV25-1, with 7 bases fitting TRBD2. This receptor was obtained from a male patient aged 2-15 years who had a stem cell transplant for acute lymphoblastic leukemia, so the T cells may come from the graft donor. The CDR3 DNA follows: TGTGCCAGCAGTGAATACCGAAGGACTAGTGTCTCCTACAATGAGCAGTTCTTC. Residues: CASSEYRRTSVSYNEQFF.